This is a list of T cell receptor beta chains from one sample in a study of blood T cells in healthy people across ages. Each CDR3 protein is one row after TCRdb ran MiXCR on the 5' RACE reads. The repertoire includes over 950,000 distinct CDR3 sequences, 51% of them detected once, and 20% to 25% sits in the top ten. The sample taken for sequencing was blood. The receptor set was obtained from a woman in her sixties or seventies in good health. The CDR3 runs from the conserved cysteine through the conserved F or W.

>16|TRBV28|TRBJ2-5
CASSLAVAGERETQYF
>13|TRBV20-1|TRBJ2-1
CSAKLAGVYEQFF
>13|TRBV30|TRBJ2-7
CAWNSGRAEEQYF
>15|TRBV4-2|TRBJ2-7
CASSHYGEQPYEQYF
>20|TRBV11-1|TRBJ2-3
CASSLRRGIPREGEEDTQYF
>14|TRBV6-2/TRBV6-3|TRBJ1-1
CASRDVGGATEAFF
>15|TRBV7-2|TRBJ1-2
CASSPRTGLNYGYTF
>14|TRBV9|TRBJ2-5
CASNAAGGRETQYF
>12|TRBV13|TRBJ2-5
CASSWSLGTQYF
>13|TRBV28|TRBJ2-3
CAGSLLGTDTQYF
>16|TRBV7-6|TRBJ2-7
CASSLGLAGPSYEQYF
>17|TRBV7-2|TRBJ2-6
CASSLGSPNSGANVLTF
>14|TRBV6-6|TRBJ2-1
CASSKGLADNEQFF
>18|TRBV28|TRBJ1-5
CASSLLTFKDRAHQPQHF
>17|TRBV7-2|TRBJ2-1
CASSLRTSGRVVYEQFF
>16|TRBV7-7|TRBJ2-1
CASSLGLAGGLNEQFF
>14|TRBV20-1|TRBJ2-1
CSASNSGRSNEQFF
>15|TRBV7-2|TRBJ2-1
CASSGRTSGSDEQFF
>13|TRBV7-2|TRBJ2-7
CASSLYHSYEQYF
>17|TRBV24-1|TRBJ1-6
CATSDRRTDYEPSPLHF
>14|TRBV29-1|TRBJ1-4
CSVDWQGAGEKLFF
>16|TRBV28|TRBJ2-3
CASSLRLADTEDTQYF
>16|TRBV4-1|TRBJ2-5
CASSFSLAGGLETQYF
>13|TRBV7-2|TRBJ2-5
CASSRRGPETQYF
>15|TRBV3-1|TRBJ2-7
CASSQLPTRNYEQYF
>16|TRBV7-9|TRBJ2-1
CASSRFQGDPYNEQFF
>12|TRBV29-1|TRBJ2-5
CSGLGHQETQYF
>15|TRBV6-5|TRBJ2-4
CASRDPRWAKNIQYF
>12|TRBV20-1|TRBJ2-1
CSARDLDNEQFF
>14|TRBV5-4|TRBJ2-3
CASSSGGAVDTQYF
>13|TRBV11-2|TRBJ2-7
CASSLTGLFVQYF
>15|TRBV4-1|TRBJ1-2
CASSQVYSSRYGYTF
>15|TRBV10-3|TRBJ1-3
CAISPREGAGNTIYF
>16|TRBV5-5|TRBJ2-3
CASSFAGTGSTDTQYF
>14|TRBV2|TRBJ2-3
CASRVAGHTDTQYF
>11|TRBV29-1|TRBJ1-1
CSADGDSEAFF
>15|TRBV5-1|TRBJ2-3
CASSLGGRTTDTQYF
>12|TRBV2|TRBJ2-5
CASSDTQETQYF
>11|TRBV29-1|TRBJ2-7
CSVEEQYEQYF
>13|TRBV6-4|TRBJ2-5
CASSEDRGRPQYF
>17|TRBV12-3/TRBV12-4|TRBJ2-5
CASSLGGVVSLRETQYF
>13|TRBV29-1|TRBJ1-5
CSVGTSTGQPQHF
>14|TRBV29-1|TRBJ1-2
CSASPTGSNYGYTF